This T cell receptor beta chain was obtained from a study of cytomegalovirus exposure and HLA in healthy donors. Findings and limits, study-wide: Upon later analysis, HLA-associated TCR beta chains proved more clonally expanded than other, equally common chains. Accounts indicate the classifier identified cytomegalovirus status with strong specificity and sensitivity. Differences between HLA loci emerged in a later analysis of TCR association rates, with DRB1 most and HLA-C fewest. The listing of 150 to 200 TCR beta chains classed them as cytomegalovirus-associated.

The germline V gene encodes CDR1 MGHRA and CDR2 YSYEKL. The CDR3 is made up of 16 amino acids. With 1 base clipped from V and 5 bases from J, the junction kept 5 bases outside the gene matches. PCR primers comprised 60 Vbeta and 13 Jbeta primers. Profiled with immunoSEQ multiplex PCR; TCRdb holds only in-frame clones, not every one. The sample carries roughly 76,000 clones, less than 80% recorded once. With respect to this clone: Its matching antigen is unknown.

The genes are TRBV4-1 and TRBJ2-1; 10 bases are shared with TRBD2. The sample comprised PBMCs. This clonotype was sampled from a man aged 25-45 years in good health and CMV-seronegative. DNA of the CDR3: TGCGCCAGCAGCCAAGCCCTAGCGGGGGTCGACAATGAGCAGTTCTTC. This sequence encodes CASSQALAGVDNEQFF.